This TCR beta chain is from a study of T cells in Graves' hyperthyroidism and ophthalmopathy. The table lists this clonotype with many counts. There are 13 residues in the CDR3. Trimming took 6 bases from V and 1 from J, leaving 10 bases between them. Germline V gene data show CDR1 as ENHRY and CDR2 as SYGVKD. Regions amplified from RNA transcripts were the TCR beta CDR3 regions. During a first-round RT-PCR of the TCR CDR3, the HTBI primer set was used. TCRdb independently ran MiXCR on the multiplex PCR reads; one entry per CDR3 protein. Among about 500,000 distinct CDR3 sequences listed, about 46% were seen once.

Specimen: peripheral blood or thyroid tissue (not recorded which). The origin of this receptor is an adult woman with Graves' disease, either hyperthyroidism or ophthalmopathy (not recorded which). The rearrangement joins TRBV10-3 to TRBJ2-7; D is unclear. DNA for the CDR3: TGTGCCATCAGAACAGCTCTGTCCTACGAGCAGTACTTC. Amino acids: CAIRTALSYEQYF.